The clone carrying this TCR beta chain was counted ten times or more. TCRdb recomputed calls from the RT-PCR reads with MiXCR, one row per CDR3 protein. Here the sample spans a few hundred thousand distinct CDR3 sequences, about 12% being singletons. The source of the sample is a study of response to subunit inactivated influenza vaccine. Germline V gene data show CDR1 as MDHEN and CDR2 as SYDVKM. J was trimmed by 4 bases and V by 4 bases; bases with no gene match: 8. CDR3 length: 15 amino acids. This chain joins TRBV28 and TRBJ2-7; 9 nucleotides agree with TRBD1. This receptor was taken from a man in his forties or fifties who received an inactivated influenza vaccine. Source: non-naive T cells sorted from PBMCs, taken less than 15 days before vaccination. This chain's CDR3 is CASSSPGQGRYEQYF. DNA for the CDR3: TGTGCCAGCAGTTCCCCGGGACAGGGAAGGTACGAGCAGTACTTC.